The 29 T cell receptor beta chains listed next were all sequenced from one sample in a study of cytomegalovirus exposure and HLA in healthy donors. Primers included in the PCR were 60 Vbeta and 13 Jbeta primers. This table comes from immunoSEQ multiplex PCR, and its TCRdb copy is limited to in-frame clones, with some not included. This table has around 250,000 clones, over 70% appearing once. Sequencing input: PBMCs. All receptors come from a woman in her sixties or seventies in good health and CMV-seropositive.

In DNA form, the CDR3 reads TGTGCCAGTAGTATCTCCGGAGTCTCCCTGAACACTGAAGCTTTCTTT. Translated, it gives CASSISGVSLNTEAFF. The chain has TRBV19 and TRBJ1-1; no definite D call. Trimming removed 3 bases at V and 0 bases at J, with 14 bases between. The CDR3 sequence is 16 residues long. Germline CDR1 LNHDA, CDR2 SQIVND (reference sequence).

The chain links TRBV9 to TRBJ2-1; TRBD2 matches 8 bases. CDR3 length: 15 amino acids. Trimming removed 0 bases from V and 5 bases from J; junction bases left unmatched: 4. Germline V gene data show CDR1 as SGDLS and CDR2 as YYNGEE. CDR3 sequence (DNA): TGTGCCAGCAGCGTAGACGGACTAGCTCACAATGAGCAGTTCTTC. As protein: CASSVDGLAHNEQFF.

The chain's CDR3 is CASSLTGGPFNEQFF. CDR3 nucleotides: TGTGCCAGCAGCCTGACAGGGGGCCCGTTCAATGAGCAGTTCTTC. V is TRBV28 and J is TRBJ2-1; 10 bases align to TRBD1. This CDR3 comprises 15 residues. Per the germline V gene, CDR1 is MDHEN and CDR2 is SYDVKM. V was pared by 6 bases and J by 6 bases, with 8 bases of the junction left unmatched.

The chain uses TRBV5-4 and TRBJ2-1; TRBD2 matches at 12 bases. J gave up 6 bases and V 5 bases, and 3 bases lay outside the gene matches. This CDR3 is 14 amino acids long. Germline V gives CDR1 SGHNT, CDR2 YYREEE (reference sequence). CDR3: CASRTSGSRNEQFF. The CDR3 nucleotides read TGTGCCAGCAGGACTAGCGGGAGTCGCAATGAGCAGTTCTTC.

There are a few counts of this clone. The J gene is TRBJ2-5, the V gene TRBV29-1, with TRBD2 matching over 8 bases. Germline CDR1 and CDR2: SQVTM and ANQGSEA. The CDR3 spans 13 residues. V was clipped by 4 bases and J by 2 bases; unmatched bases: 3. The CDR3 DNA reads TGCAGCGTTGGCGGCGGGGGGCAAGAGACCCAGTACTTC. Protein sequence: CSVGGGGQETQYF.

The chain combines TRBV5-1 with TRBJ2-1, with 9 bases matching TRBD2. J lost 10 bases, V lost 7 bases, and 6 bases had no gene match. Per the germline V gene, CDR1 is SGHRS and CDR2 is YFSETQ. The CDR3 extends over 12 amino acids. In DNA form, the CDR3 reads TGCGCCAGCGAAGGTAGCGGGAGCGAGCAGTTCTTC. Protein product: CASEGSGSEQFF.

This rearrangement joins TRBV28 to TRBJ2-1; D is undetermined. The germline V gene has CDR1 MDHEN and CDR2 SYDVKM. This CDR3 has 12 amino acids. V lost 10 bases and J lost 0, with 7 bases in between. CDR3 sequence: CAILSSYNEQFF. As DNA, the CDR3 is TGTGCCATCTTGAGCTCCTACAATGAGCAGTTCTTC.

The J gene is TRBJ2-1, the V gene TRBV25-1, with TRBD2 identical over 10 bases. With 2 bases clipped from V and 15 bases from J, the junction kept 19 bases outside the gene matches. The CDR3 has 17 amino acids. Germline CDR1 is MGHDK and CDR2 is SYGVNS. CDR3 nucleotides: TGTGCCAGCAGTGAAGGGGAAAGAGTTGGTAGCGGGAGGTTGCCGTTCTTC. Its translation: CASSEGERVGSGRLPFF.

This rearrangement joins TRBV28 to TRBJ2-2; no clear D. This CDR3 contains 14 residues. Germline values: CDR1 MDHEN, CDR2 SYDVKM. Trimming stripped 2 bases from V and 9 bases from J, with 13 bases between. The CDR3 region is CASSLGPKLRELFF. CDR3 in DNA: TGTGCCAGCAGTTTAGGGCCGAAGTTACGGGAGCTGTTTTTT.

This chain joins TRBV7-9 and TRBJ2-7; 11 positions match TRBD2. Germline V gene lookup returns CDR1 SEHNR and CDR2 FQNEAQ (reference sequence). CDR3 length: 16 residues. V lost 5 bases, J lost 5 bases, and 11 bases stayed unmatched. The CDR3 DNA follows: TGTGCCAGCAGCCGATTCACTAGCGGGAGTATCGACGAGCAGTACTTC. Amino acid sequence: CASSRFTSGSIDEQYF.

The chain combines TRBV18 with TRBJ2-1, with 9 bases matching TRBD2. The trim removed 6 bases at V and 9 bases at J, leaving 9 bases unmatched. Per germline, CDR1 KGHSH and CDR2 LQKENI. The CDR3 spans 14 residues. The CDR3 DNA sequence: TGTGCCAGCTCCGAGCGGGAGGCGCAGGGTGAGCAGTTCTTC. This translates into CASSEREAQGEQFF. Full variable domain (missing parts from reference TRBV18 and TRBJ2-1): NAGVMQNPRHLVRRRGQEARLRCSPMKGHSHVYWYRQLPEEGLKFMVYLQKENIIDESGMPKERFSAEFPKEGPSILRIQQVVRGDSAAYFCASSEREAQGEQFFGPGTRLTVL.

As DNA, the CDR3 is TGCGCCAGCAGCCAAGACCACAGCTCTGGAAACACCATATATTTT. Its protein is CASSQDHSSGNTIYF. The chain employs TRBV4-1 and TRBJ1-3; D is unresolved. V dropped 0 bases and J dropped 0 bases, with 6 bases sitting between them. Germline CDR1 MGHRA, CDR2 YSYEKL. The CDR3 consists of 15 residues.

The gene calls are TRBV30 and TRBJ2-3; 7 positions match TRBD2. CDR1 is GTSNPN, CDR2 SVGIG, per germline (reference sequence). Losses at the gene ends were 3 bases for V and 1 base for J; bases not matched to a gene: 7. This CDR3 spans 15 amino acids. The CDR3 sequence is CAWSAASGRTDTQYF. The CDR3 coding sequence is TGTGCCTGGAGCGCCGCTAGCGGCCGCACAGATACGCAGTATTTT.

The chain couples TRBV28 to TRBJ2-7, with 7 positions matching TRBD2. The CDR3 length is 15 residues. Unmatched junction bases numbered 8, after V lost 6 bases and J lost 0 bases. From germline, CDR1 is MDHEN and CDR2 SYDVKM. The CDR3 DNA sequence: TGTGCCAGCAGGGGGGGGGACCGCTTCTCCTACGAGCAGTACTTC. Translation gives CASRGGDRFSYEQYF.

The V call is TRBV7-9, the J call TRBJ1-5; D is ambiguous. Trimming left V 2 bases short and J 1 base short, with 12 bases between. The CDR3 has 16 amino acids. Germline lookup yields CDR1 SEHNR and CDR2 FQNEAQ (reference sequence). As DNA, the CDR3 is TGTGCCAGCAGCTTATCGTCCAGGCTGAGCAATCAGCCCCAGCATTTT. This gives the protein CASSLSSRLSNQPQHF.

The genes are TRBV27 and TRBJ2-7; 9 positions agree with TRBD1. This CDR3 spans 15 amino acids. Germline V CDR1 and CDR2: MNHEY, SMNVEV (reference sequence). V gave up 4 bases and J gave up 3 bases; unmatched junction bases: 7. As DNA, the CDR3 is TGTGCCAGCAGTTCCCGACAGGGGGAAGGCTACGAGCAGTACTTC. Amino acid sequence: CASSSRQGEGYEQYF.

This clone has just a few counts. The chain employs TRBV6-5 and TRBJ1-1; 7 bases are a match to TRBD1. This CDR3 contains 14 residues. Germline CDR1 and CDR2: MNHEY and SVGAGI. The J segment lost 4 bases and the V segment lost 5 bases, leaving 7 bases of the junction unmatched. CDR3 bases: TGTGCCAGCAGTGTACAGGGGTCCAGCACTGAAGCTTTCTTT. Translation gives CASSVQGSSTEAFF.

The chain combines TRBV7-3 with TRBJ2-3, with D perhaps TRBD2 (5 bases). CDR1 is SGHTA and CDR2 is FQGTGA in the germline V gene. CDR3 size: 15 residues. Trimming took 6 bases from V and 5 from J, leaving 18 bases between them. The CDR3 coding sequence is TGTGCCAGCAGGCCGAGCGGAACCCCGGGAGATACGCAGTATTTT. It translates to CASRPSGTPGDTQYF. Variable domain in full (rest from reference TRBV7-3 and TRBJ2-3): GAGVSQTPSNKVTEKGKYVELRCDPISGHTALYWYRQSLGQGPEFLIYFQGTGAADDSGLPNDRFFAVRPEGSVSTLKIQRTERGDSAVYLCASRPSGTPGDTQYFGPGTRLTVL.

A remark on this clone: This sample includes further DNA sequences coding for the same CDR3. The rearrangement joins TRBV6-1 to TRBJ1-5; 9 nucleotides align to TRBD1. Trimming took 6 bases from V and 4 from J; bases not matched to a gene: 4. Germline V gives CDR1 MNHNS, CDR2 SASEGT. This CDR3 comprises 14 residues. Here the CDR3 reads CASRTGTGNQPQHF. The CDR3 region has the DNA TGTGCCAGCAGAACCGGGACAGGGAATCAGCCCCAGCATTTT.

For this clone: The germline gene is not matched at one end of the junction; a read error may be the cause. The chain uses TRBV7-2 and TRBJ1-2; D is unclear. The germline V gene has CDR1 SGHTA and CDR2 FQGNSA. The CDR3 runs to 12 residues. The CDR3 region has the DNA TGTGCCAGCGCTGAGCCCCTGTATGACTACACCTTC. It codes for CASAEPLYDYTF.

The chain uses TRBV5-1 and TRBJ2-2, with D perhaps TRBD2 (6 bases). CDR3 length: 16 amino acids. Germline V CDR1 and CDR2: SGHRS, YFSETQ. V gave up 3 bases and J gave up 0 bases, with 12 bases separating them. The CDR3 coding sequence is TGCGCCAGCAGCTGGCGGCGGGACCCGAACACCGGGGAGCTGTTTTTT. This translates into CASSWRRDPNTGELFF.

This clone was seen a single time. This chain connects TRBV27 to TRBJ1-2; 11 bases agree with TRBD1. The CDR3 contains 17 residues. V shed 0 bases and J 3 bases; nucleotides not matched to a gene: 6. Germline V gene sequence: CDR1 MNHEY, CDR2 SMNVEV (reference sequence). Here the CDR3 DNA reads TGTGCCAGCAGTTTATCCCGGGGACAGGGGGTTGACTATGGCTACACCTTC. This codes for CASSLSRGQGVDYGYTF.

The chain couples TRBV6-5 to TRBJ1-1; no reliable D call. The V gene's germline CDR1 is MNHEY and CDR2 SVGAGI. CDR3 length equals 14 residues. Trimming took off 2 bases at V and 0 bases at J, with 7 bases between the two ends. CDR3 sequence reads: CASSYTAVNTEAFF. In nucleotides, the CDR3 is TGTGCCAGCAGTTACACGGCGGTGAACACTGAAGCTTTCTTT.

This clone came up a few times. The germline gene is not matched at one end of the junction; a read error may be the cause. This chain links TRBV7-9 with TRBJ1-5, with 7 bases aligning to TRBD1. The CDR3 totals 16 residues. Germline V gene sequence: CDR1 SEHNR, CDR2 FQNEAQ (reference sequence). The CDR3 DNA reads TGTTCCAGCAGCCCCACGACAGGGAGTAGCAATCAGCCCCAGCATTTT. It translates to CSSSPTTGSSNQPQHF.

As to this clone: Other DNA sequences in the sample encode the same CDR3. The chain employs TRBV2 and TRBJ2-5, with D hard to call. Per germline, CDR1 SNHLY and CDR2 FYNNEI. The CDR3 spans 11 residues. V lost 6 bases and J lost 5, with 7 bases in between. The CDR3: CASSEQETQYF. CDR3 DNA: TGTGCCAGCAGCGAACAGGAGACCCAGTACTTC.

The chain uses TRBV30 and TRBJ1-2, with TRBD1 matching over 8 bases. CDR1 and CDR2 (germline): GTSNPN, SVGIG (reference sequence). V lost 7 bases to trimming and J lost 1 base; unmatched junction nucleotides: 8. There are 14 residues in the CDR3. The DNA for the CDR3 is TGTGCCTTTCAGGACAGGGTGCGTAACTATGGCTACACCTTC. It yields the protein CAFQDRVRNYGYTF.

This clone was recorded only once. The V and J genes are TRBV11-1 and TRBJ2-3; TRBD2 matches 10 bases. This CDR3 comprises 17 residues. Losses at the gene ends were 1 base for V and 0 bases for J; bases not matched to a gene: 4. CDR1 is SGHAT, CDR2 FQDESV, per germline (reference sequence). This chain's CDR3 is CASSLGATSGSTDTQYF. CDR3 DNA: TGTGCCAGCAGCTTAGGGGCGACTAGCGGGAGCACAGATACGCAGTATTTT.

Only a few counts were recorded for this clone. The chain links TRBV27 to TRBJ1-2, with D tentatively TRBD1 (5 bases). Between the trimmed V and J ends, which lost 6 bases and 2 bases, there was a span of 13 bases. The CDR3 spans 14 residues. Germline V lookup: CDR1 MNHEY, CDR2 SMNVEV (reference sequence). In DNA, the CDR3 is TGTGCCAGCAGCTTGGGGGGAACCAACTATGGCTACACCTTC. Encoded protein: CASSLGGTNYGYTF.

This chain uses TRBV2 with TRBJ1-1, with 9 bases lining up with TRBD1. Germline-derived CDR1 and CDR2 are SNHLY and FYNNEI. The CDR3 spans 16 residues. Unmatched junction bases numbered 12, after V lost 10 bases and J lost 0 bases. The CDR3 is CATPLSRTGVNTEAFF. The CDR3 region has the DNA TGTGCCACCCCCCTATCCAGGACAGGGGTGAACACTGAAGCTTTCTTT.